This is a list of T cell receptor beta chains from one sample in a study of breast tumors, draining lymph nodes, adjacent tissues. TCRdb ran MiXCR on the multiplex PCR reads and lists one entry per CDR3 protein. Counted here are about 170,000 distinct CDR3 sequences, 33% occurring once; the ten biggest clones make up 3% to 4%. Sequencing used axillary lymph node tissue. All receptors come from a female donor with breast cancer. Some clones in this sample may be carry-over from other donors' samples. The CDR3 runs from the conserved cysteine through the conserved F or W. A D gene is named only where the DNA matches it firmly. Size tells how often a clone was seen (once, few, many) or the class of an expanded clone, and some rows leave it out.

size	J	D	V	DNA	CDR3
many	TRBJ1-3	NA	TRBV12-3/TRBV12-4	TGTGCCAGCAGCCTTACAGGCTCTGGAAACACCATATATTTT	CASSLTGSGNTIYF
NA	TRBJ2-6	NA	TRBV12-5	TGTGCTAGTGGTTTGGTCCCCGGGCTGTGCTCTGGGGCCAACGTCCTGACTTTC	CASGLVPGLCSGANVLTF
many	TRBJ2-3	TRBD2	TRBV29-1	TGCAGCGTTGTGAGACTAGCTCTTGACACGCAGTATTTT	CSVVRLALDTQYF
NA	TRBJ2-7	NA	TRBV6-5	TGTGCCAGCAGCCCCCCGACTGGCGGCTACGAGCAGTACTTC	CASSPPTGGYEQYF
many	TRBJ2-2	TRBD2	TRBV11-2	TGTGCCAGCAGCCCGACTAGCGGGAGAGGGGCCGGGGAGCTGTTTTTT	CASSPTSGRGAGELFF
many	TRBJ1-2	NA	TRBV27	TGTGCCAGTAGCCTCCAGGGGTATGGCTACACCTTC	CASSLQGYGYTF
NA	TRBJ2-1	TRBD2	TRBV5-1	TGCGCCAGCAGCCCCCGGACTAGCGGGAGGAGCAATGAGCAGCTCTTC	CASSPRTSGRSNEQLF
NA	TRBJ1-1	NA	TRBV9	TGTGCCAGCAGCGCGTCGGGCGGAGCGGCGAACACTGAAGCTTTCTTT	CASSASGGAANTEAFF
many	TRBJ2-3	TRBD1	TRBV7-9	TGTGCCAGCAGCCGTGACAGGGTTTTTGGAGATACGCAGTATTTT	CASSRDRVFGDTQYF
few	TRBJ1-1	TRBD1	TRBV27	TGTGCCAGCCCTTTCGCACAGGGACAGACTGAAGCTTTCTTT	CASPFAQGQTEAFF
many	TRBJ2-7	TRBD2	TRBV28	TGTGCCAGCAGGCATACCGATGTCTTAGCGGGAGGCCCCTACGAGCAGTACTTC	CASRHTDVLAGGPYEQYF
NA	TRBJ2-3	NA	TRBV7-9	TGTGCCAGCTCACCGCGAAACAGGGAGAATACGCAGTATTTT	CASSPRNRENTQYF
many	TRBJ1-4	NA	TRBV28	TGTGCCAGCAGTCCGCCCAGGGGAAAACTGTTTTTT	CASSPPRGKLFF